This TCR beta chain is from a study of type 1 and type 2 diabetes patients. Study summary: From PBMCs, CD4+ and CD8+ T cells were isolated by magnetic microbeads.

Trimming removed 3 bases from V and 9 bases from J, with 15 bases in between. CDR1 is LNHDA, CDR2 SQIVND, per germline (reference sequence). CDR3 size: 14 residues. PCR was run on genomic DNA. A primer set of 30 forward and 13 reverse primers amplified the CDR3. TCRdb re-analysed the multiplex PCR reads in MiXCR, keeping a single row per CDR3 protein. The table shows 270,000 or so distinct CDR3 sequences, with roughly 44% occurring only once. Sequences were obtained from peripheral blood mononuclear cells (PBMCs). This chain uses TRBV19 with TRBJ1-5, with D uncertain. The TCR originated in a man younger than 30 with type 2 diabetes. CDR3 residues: CASSIVLDVLPQHF. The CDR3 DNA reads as TGTGCCAGTAGTATTGTCCTGGACGTCCTGCCCCAGCATTTT.